The present T cell receptor beta chain was sequenced within a study of blood T cell repertoires in COVID-19. Looking at the study overall: Acute and convalescent COVID-19 samples came from the United States, Italy and Spain.

After removal of 0 bases from V and 0 bases from J, the junction contained 7 bases not matched to a gene. This CDR3 has 18 amino acids. The germline V gene has CDR1 LGHNA and CDR2 YNFKEQ. Produced via immunoSEQ multiplex PCR; TCRdb's table is partial and in-frame only. This sample has around 97,000 clones, with approximately 82% found just once. The sequenced sample consisted of peripheral blood. This chain uses TRBV4-2 with TRBJ1-5, with 8 positions matching TRBD1. This receptor was obtained from an older man with acute or convalescent COVID-19. The CDR3 nucleotides are TGTGCCAGCAGCCAAGATCCCCGGACAGGGCATAGCAATCAGCCCCAGCATTTT. Its protein product is CASSQDPRTGHSNQPQHF.